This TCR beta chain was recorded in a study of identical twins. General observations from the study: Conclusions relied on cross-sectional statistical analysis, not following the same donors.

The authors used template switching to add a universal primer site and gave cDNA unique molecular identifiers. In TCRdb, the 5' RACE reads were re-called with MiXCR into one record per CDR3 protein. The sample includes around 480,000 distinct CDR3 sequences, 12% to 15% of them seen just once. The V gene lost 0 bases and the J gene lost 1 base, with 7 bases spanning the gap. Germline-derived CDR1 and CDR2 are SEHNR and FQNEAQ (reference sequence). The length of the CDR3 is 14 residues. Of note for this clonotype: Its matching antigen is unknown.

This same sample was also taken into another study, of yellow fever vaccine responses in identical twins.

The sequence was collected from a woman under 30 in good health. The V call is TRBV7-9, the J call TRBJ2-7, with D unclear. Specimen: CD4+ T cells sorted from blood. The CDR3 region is CASSLALNSYEQYF. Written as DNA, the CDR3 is TGTGCCAGCAGCTTAGCGCTAAATTCCTACGAGCAGTACTTC.